This T cell receptor (beta chain) was obtained from a study of T cell responses to AZD1222 COVID-19 vaccine (dated by TCRdb to the early 2020s). In the study overall: AZD1222 recipients whose second dose came at about 4 weeks and those whose second dose came at about 12 weeks were combined into one group, since spike-specific TCR depth and breadth did not differ between the two schedules. A total of approximately 230 trial participants underwent TCR sequencing, of whom about 210 received two doses of AZD1222 and roughly 25 received two doses of the MenACWY control vaccine. Trial participants were enrolled into age subgroups of 18-55, 56-69 and 70-plus years, which contained approximately 150, 30 and 60 TCR-sequenced participants, respectively. The paper's findings and limits, for the study overall: Because no samples from the day 14 peak response were available, repertoires could be characterized only after the peak T cell response. Conclusions about previously exposed vaccinees are limited because only a handful of AZD1222 recipients were SARS-CoV-2 seropositive at baseline. Most participants were white British and females outnumbered males, and the authors suggested that clonal diversity may have been underestimated. The 56-69-year group was small, and its depth increase did not reach significance, likely because of low power. The whole spike protein was spanned by vaccine-associated CD4 TCRs, and dominant responses were seen in regions 160-218 and 743-854. A significant rise in spike-specific TCR breadth and depth was observed after two AZD1222 doses relative to day 0 and relative to MenACWY recipients. Epitopes outside the regions mutated in the B.1.351 and B.1.1.7 variants were reportedly recognized by nearly half of the unique spike-specific TCRs.

With respect to this clone: No antigen is known for it. Base qualities are not provided; no much larger clone lies one nucleotide away.

The CDR3 runs 14 amino acids, cysteine and phenylalanine included. The DNA shown is the 42-base CDR3, in frame from base 1. Trimming takes 7 bases off V and 7 bases off J; junction bases not matched to a gene: 10. For CDR1 and CDR2, the germline V gene lists SGHRS and YFSETQ. The CDR3 regions of human TCRbeta chains were subjected to immunosequencing. In the authors' own workflow: Repertoire TCRs were checked for matches against a reference library of SARS-CoV-2-specific TCRs that had been generated using the MIRA antigen-specificity platform. Breadth was defined as the fraction of unique TCRs that were SARS-CoV-2-associated, and depth was defined as the fraction of total T cells that were SARS-CoV-2-associated. Each spike-specific TCR was assigned to its reactive spike region and to a CD4 or CD8 class using the MIRA data. Log10-transformed breadth and depth values were compared by one-way ANOVA with Sidak's multiple comparisons tests. The table was pulled from immuneACCESS by TCRdb, which kept in-frame rearrangements only. Such tables lose some clones; where checked, under half of the loss comes from unresolved V genes, and the rest has no known cause. The V and J calls and clone size were taken over from that table, and D and trimming were inferred from the DNA. Present in this sample are around 92,000 clones, roughly nine tenths of which were seen just once. The top ten clones comprise approximately 8.3% of the sample.

The sample's time point, from its label and the paper: baseline before first vaccination. Vaccinee samples were obtained from the UK trials COV001 and COV002, which included a single-blind randomized controlled phase 2/3 trial of AZD1222 (ChAdOx1 nCoV-19) in healthy adults. For TCRbeta chain sequencing, PBMC samples from trial participants were taken at day 0 and at day 28 after the second dose. This specimen consisted of peripheral blood, obtained on day 0 of AZD1222 vaccination. The chain couples TRBV5-1 to TRBJ1-2; 10 bases in between match TRBD1. The sequence was obtained from an adult in good health. CDR3 sequence: CASGRGDRGPGYTF. The nucleotide sequence is given as TGCGCCAGCGGTCGCGGGGACAGGGGCCCTGGCTACACCTTC.